Sequencing of this T cell receptor (beta chain) was carried out in a study of control samples from healthy donors and cancer patients (dated by TCRdb to about 2020). Libraries were built with the immunoSEQ multiplex PCR assay. The clones in this table, taken by TCRdb from immuneACCESS, are in-frame only. Not every clone is retained; where verified, under half of the shortfall comes from an unresolved V gene, and the cause of the rest is unknown. For this sample the table gives about 90,000 clones, of which 85% to 95% were detected only once. The ten biggest clones cover approximately 1.5% of the sample. In regard to this clone: The specificity of this receptor is unknown. Nothing much larger sits one base from this clone, and base qualities are not available.

There are 14 amino acids in the CDR3, from cysteine to phenylalanine inclusive. Only CDR3 DNA is held: 42 bases, read in frame from base 1. V gives up 0 bases and J gives up 8 bases, and the segment between their germline ends measures 11 bases. CDR1 SEHNR and CDR2 FQNEAQ were looked up in the germline V gene (reference sequence). The receptor comes from a woman aged 25 to 39 in good health. The V and J segments used are TRBV7-9 and TRBJ1-3; no confident D gene assignment can be made. Sample: blood. The CDR3 protein is CASSLARLRDTIYF. The DNA is as follows: TGTGCCAGCAGCTTAGCGCGTCTGAGGGACACCATATATTTT.